One and the same sample provided the 30 T cell receptor beta chains below, sequenced in a study of blood T cell repertoires in COVID-19. The table came from immunoSEQ multiplex PCR; TCRdb's copy has only in-frame clones and leaves some out. The profile shows about 230,000 clones, about four fifths of them singletons. Sequenced sample: peripheral blood. The receptors shown here come from a woman at least 80 years old with COVID-19, enrolled during active disease.

The chain employs TRBV18 and TRBJ1-2; TRBD1 agrees at 10 bases. The V gene's germline CDR1 is KGHSH and CDR2 LQKENI. The CDR3 extends over 14 amino acids. Losses at the gene ends were 8 bases for V and 4 bases for J; bases not matched to a gene: 7. DNA for the CDR3: TGTGCCAGCCACCGGGACAGGGGTCCCTATGGCTACACCTTC. Its protein is CASHRDRGPYGYTF.

The gene calls are TRBV2 and TRBJ1-2, with 12 bases lining up with TRBD1. Germline loops: CDR1 SNHLY, CDR2 FYNNEI. This CDR3 is built from 15 residues. V lost 8 bases, J lost 6 bases, and 10 bases stayed unmatched. DNA of the CDR3: TGTGCCAGCGAGTTGGCGGGACAGGGGGCAAATGGCTACACCTTC. Translated: CASELAGQGANGYTF.

J is TRBJ2-2 and V is TRBV18; 12 positions agree with TRBD2. V was pared by 6 bases and J by 6 bases, with 8 bases of the junction left unmatched. The CDR3 runs to 16 residues. The V gene's germline CDR1 is KGHSH and CDR2 LQKENI. This chain's CDR3 is CASSRTSGNPAGELFF. Here the CDR3 DNA reads TGTGCCAGCTCGCGGACTAGCGGGAATCCGGCCGGGGAGCTGTTTTTT. Together with reference TRBV18 and TRBJ2-2, the CDR3 gives the full variable domain: NAGVMQNPRHLVRRRGQEARLRCSPMKGHSHVYWYRQLPEEGLKFMVYLQKENIIDESGMPKERFSAEFPKEGPSILRIQQVVRGDSAAYFCASSRTSGNPAGELFFGEGSRLTVL.

This clone was observed a single time. DNA for the CDR3: TGTGCCAGCAGCCCCACCGGGGGGGCCCTCCTAGGCTACACCTTC. Its translation is CASSPTGGALLGYTF. The chain employs TRBV6-6 and TRBJ1-2; perhaps TRBD1 as D (6 bases). The V end lost 6 bases, the J end lost 8 bases, and 22 bases lay between the germline ends. CDR1 MNHNY and CDR2 SVGAGI come from the germline V gene (reference sequence). The CDR3 extends over 15 amino acids.

The chain combines TRBV5-1 with TRBJ1-1, with D possibly matching TRBD1 (6 bases). Germline values: CDR1 SGHRS, CDR2 YFSETQ. V lost 3 bases and J lost 3, with 12 bases in between. The CDR3 has 14 residues. CDR3 amino acids: CASSSGQLDTEAFF. Written as DNA, the CDR3 is TGCGCCAGCAGCTCGGGACAATTGGACACTGAAGCTTTCTTT.

The chain has TRBV27 and TRBJ1-1; 10 bases fit TRBD1. CDR3 length: 18 amino acids. V shed 6 bases and J 1 base; nucleotides not matched to a gene: 14. The germline V gene encodes CDR1 MNHEY and CDR2 SMNVEV (reference sequence). CDR3 sequence: CASSRRGQGIVKNTEAFF. The CDR3 DNA reads as TGTGCCAGCAGCCGACGGGGACAGGGGATTGTGAAGAACACTGAAGCTTTCTTT.

This rearrangement joins TRBV5-1 to TRBJ2-5, with D possibly TRBD2 on 5 matching bases. The CDR3 has 15 amino acids. CDR1 and CDR2 (germline): SGHRS, YFSETQ. V was clipped by 0 bases and J by 5 bases, with 14 bases between them. The chain's CDR3 is CASSLGPQRQETQYF. In DNA form, the CDR3 reads TGCGCCAGCAGCTTGGGGCCTCAGCGGCAGGAGACCCAGTACTTC.

This clone occurred many times. The V gene is TRBV19, the J gene TRBJ1-5, with D tentatively TRBD1 (5 bases). Germline V gene data show CDR1 as LNHDA and CDR2 as SQIVND (reference sequence). This CDR3 has 15 residues. V was shortened by 5 bases and J by 3 bases, with 14 bases between the two germline ends. CDR3 in amino acids: CASSARQFFNQPQHF. CDR3 DNA: TGTGCCAGTAGTGCTAGACAGTTCTTCAATCAGCCCCAGCATTTT. The whole variable domain, remainder taken from reference TRBV19 and TRBJ1-5, is DGGITQSPKYLFRKEGQNVTLSCEQNLNHDAMYWYRQDPGQGLRLIYYSQIVNDFQKGDIAEGYSVSREKKESFPLTVTSAQKNPTAFYLCASSARQFFNQPQHFGDGTRLSIL.

The V gene is TRBV29-1, the J gene TRBJ1-3; tentative D call: TRBD1 (6 bases). Trimming removed 6 bases from V and 1 base from J, with 19 bases in between. The CDR3 runs to 16 residues. Germline V CDR1 and CDR2: SQVTM, ANQGSEA. CDR3 sequence reads: CSVRDTGYPSGNTIYF. CDR3 bases: TGCAGCGTCCGGGACACAGGATACCCATCTGGAAACACCATATATTTT.

V and J are TRBV6-5 and TRBJ2-7; 8 nucleotides agree with TRBD1. The V segment lost 6 bases and the J segment 7 bases; nucleotides outside the gene matches: 5. The CDR3 totals 12 residues. Germline CDR1 and CDR2: MNHEY and SVGAGI. The CDR3: CASSPRGLEQYF. CDR3 DNA sequence: TGTGCCAGCAGCCCCAGGGGGCTGGAGCAGTACTTC.

The rearrangement joins TRBV9 to TRBJ1-1; the match to TRBD1 covers 9 bases. Trimming cost V 0 bases and J 6 bases; bases outside gene matches: 6. The V gene's germline CDR1 is SGDLS and CDR2 YYNGEE. The CDR3 consists of 15 residues. The CDR3 spells CASSVAPQGAAEAFF. DNA for the CDR3: TGTGCCAGCAGCGTAGCTCCACAGGGGGCTGCTGAAGCTTTCTTT.

The chain carries TRBV28 and TRBJ2-3; D remains ambiguous. The CDR3 has 14 residues. Germline-derived CDR1 and CDR2 are MDHEN and SYDVKM. V was clipped by 7 bases and J by 3 bases, with 14 bases between them. The CDR3 coding sequence is TGTGCCAGCAAGGCAGGTGCCTCTACAGATACGCAGTATTTT. Translating it yields CASKAGASTDTQYF.

This clone has more than one count but fewer than ten. The CDR3 here is CASSRGTGGWYEQFF. CDR3 nucleotide sequence: TGTGCCAGCAGCCGCGGGACAGGGGGTTGGTATGAGCAGTTCTTC. The chain combines TRBV6-2 or TRBV6-3 with TRBJ2-1; the match to TRBD1 covers 11 bases. V lost 6 bases, J lost 8 bases, and 9 bases stayed unmatched. This CDR3 spans 15 amino acids. Germline CDR1 MNHEY, CDR2 SVGEGT.

V gene TRBV30 combines with J gene TRBJ2-3, with a weak D call TRBD2 (5 bases). V lost 0 bases and J lost 6, with 16 bases in between. The CDR3 sequence is 15 residues long. Germline CDR1 is GTSNPN and CDR2 is SVGIG (reference sequence). This CDR3 is CAWSVFSGIRDTQYF. The CDR3 DNA reads as TGTGCCTGGAGTGTATTTTCCGGGATTCGGGATACGCAGTATTTT.

The DNA of the CDR3 is TGCGCCAGCAGCCGACCGGGACTAGCAGATTACAATGAGCAGTTCTTC. Amino acid sequence: CASSRPGLADYNEQFF. The chain uses TRBV4-1 and TRBJ2-1; TRBD2 matches at 9 bases. This CDR3 contains 16 residues. Germline CDR1 MGHRA, CDR2 YSYEKL. V was clipped by 4 bases and J by 4 bases; unmatched bases: 8.

The chain carries TRBV5-1 and TRBJ2-7; 10 bases match TRBD1. The length of the CDR3 is 15 residues. In germline, CDR1 is SGHRS, CDR2 YFSETQ. With 0 bases clipped from V and 8 bases from J, the junction kept 8 bases outside the gene matches. This CDR3 reads CASSLAVPGQGKQYF. CDR3 in DNA: TGCGCCAGCAGCTTGGCAGTCCCGGGACAGGGGAAGCAGTACTTC.

This clone has just a few counts. This chain joins TRBV3-1 (or the pseudogene TRBV3-2) and TRBJ1-2; no reliable D call. There are 13 residues in the CDR3. Per germline, CDR1 LGHDT and CDR2 YNNKEL (reference sequence). V was shortened by 1 base and J by 4 bases, with 7 bases between the two germline ends. The DNA of the CDR3 is TGTGCCAGCAGCCAAGGGCGGAGCTATGGCTACACCTTC. This gives the protein CASSQGRSYGYTF.

This chain links TRBV5-1 with TRBJ2-1; D is uncertain. Germline V gene sequence: CDR1 SGHRS, CDR2 YFSETQ. The CDR3 loop spans 12 amino acids. V lost 2 bases and J 10 bases, leaving 10 bases between the germline ends. The CDR3 is CASSFNRQEQFF. The CDR3 bases are TGCGCCAGCAGCTTCAACCGCCAGGAGCAGTTCTTC.

The genes are TRBV10-3 and TRBJ1-5; D remains unclear. Per germline, CDR1 ENHRY and CDR2 SYGVKD. Trimming pared 7 bases from V and 7 bases from J, leaving 14 bases between. This CDR3 contains 13 residues. CDR3 DNA sequence: TGTGCCATCATAAGACCTGCGAGGCAGCCCCAGCATTTT. Translation: CAIIRPARQPQHF.

This clone was seen repeatedly, ten times or more. The CDR3 coding sequence is TGCGCCAGCAGTGGCCAGGACAGGGGATCCGAGCAGTACTTC. Translated, it gives CASSGQDRGSEQYF. This sequence joins TRBV4-1 and TRBJ2-7; 9 bases match TRBD1. The CDR3 extends over 14 amino acids. Germline V gives CDR1 MGHRA, CDR2 YSYEKL. V lost 6 bases, J lost 6 bases, and 9 bases stayed unmatched.

The rearrangement uses TRBV6-4 and TRBJ2-3; weak D call: TRBD1 (5 bases). CDR3 size: 14 residues. The V end was cut by 4 bases, the J end by 3 bases, with 11 bases between. Per the germline V gene, CDR1 is MRHNA and CDR2 is SNTAGT. The CDR3 here is CASSVGLRTDTQYF. The CDR3 nucleotides read TGTGCCAGCAGTGTGGGGCTACGAACAGATACGCAGTATTTT.

The CDR3 loop is CASSPGGLMEDEQFF. The CDR3, as DNA: TGCGCCAGCAGCCCCGGAGGACTAATGGAAGATGAGCAGTTCTTC. The chain combines TRBV10-1 with TRBJ2-1; TRBD2 might be the D (6 bases). Germline V gives CDR1 WNHNN, CDR2 SYGVQD (reference sequence). There are 15 residues in the CDR3. V was pared by 6 bases and J by 8 bases, with 20 bases between.

V is TRBV7-9 and J is TRBJ2-1; 9 bases are a match to TRBD1. The germline V gene has CDR1 SEHNR and CDR2 FQNEAQ (reference sequence). The CDR3 covers 13 residues. After removal of 4 bases from V and 13 bases from J, the junction contained 8 bases not matched to a gene. CDR3 loop: CASSSLDRGVQFF. CDR3 coding DNA: TGTGCCAGCAGCTCGTTGGACAGGGGAGTACAGTTCTTC.

The chain couples TRBV11-2 to TRBJ2-7, with TRBD1 identical over 9 bases. V lost 0 bases and J lost 0; bases outside the gene matches: 3. Germline CDR1 reads SGHAT; CDR2 reads FQNNGV. This CDR3 contains 16 residues. The CDR3 DNA is TGTGCCAGCAGCTTAGACACAGGGGGCAGCTCCTACGAGCAGTACTTC. Amino acids: CASSLDTGGSSYEQYF.

V is TRBV20-1 and J is TRBJ2-1; 7 bases map to TRBD2. Unmatched junction bases numbered 12, after V lost 3 bases and J lost 7 bases. CDR3 size: 15 residues. The germline CDR1 and CDR2 sequences are DFQATT and SNEGSKA (reference sequence). This CDR3 reads CSASGRGTTQNEQFF. In nucleotides, the CDR3 is TGCAGTGCTAGTGGAAGAGGGACTACCCAGAATGAGCAGTTCTTC.

The rearrangement joins TRBV19 to TRBJ2-5; 9 bases match TRBD1. This CDR3 is 16 amino acids long. The germline CDR1 and CDR2 sequences are LNHDA and SQIVND (reference sequence). J lost 5 bases, V lost 6 bases, and 13 bases had no gene match. Written as DNA, the CDR3 is TGTGCCAGTAGGCCAGGACAGGGGAGTTTTCAGGAGACCCAGTACTTC. This gives the protein CASRPGQGSFQETQYF.

The chain links TRBV4-3 to TRBJ2-3; TRBD2 matches at 7 bases. There are 19 residues in the CDR3. Trimming took 1 base from V and 0 from J; bases not matched to a gene: 13. CDR1 and CDR2 (germline): LGHNA, YSLEER. The CDR3 sequence: CASSQAMSGGSRSTDTQYF. Here the CDR3 DNA reads TGCGCCAGCAGCCAAGCCATGAGTGGCGGGAGTCGTAGCACAGATACGCAGTATTTT.

The chain links TRBV3-1 (or the pseudogene TRBV3-2) to TRBJ2-7; 10 bases fit TRBD2. V trimming: 4 bases; J trimming: 4 bases; junction bases outside the gene matches: 7. The CDR3 has 15 amino acids. The germline V gene has CDR1 LGHDT and CDR2 YNNKEL (reference sequence). DNA of the CDR3: TGTGCCAGCAGCCTAAATCCTAGCGGGGGTTACGAGCAGTACTTC. Its protein is CASSLNPSGGYEQYF.

The chain combines TRBV9 with TRBJ2-3; 9 nucleotides agree with TRBD2. The V segment lost 4 bases and the J segment 5 bases; nucleotides outside the gene matches: 8. CDR3 length: 15 amino acids. Germline CDR1 and CDR2: SGDLS and YYNGEE. The CDR3 DNA is TGTGCCAGCAGCCTGGCGGGGGGGCAAGAAGATACGCAGTATTTT. Translated, it gives CASSLAGGQEDTQYF. The entire variable domain, with the rest obtained from reference TRBV9 and TRBJ2-3, is as follows: DSGVTQTPKHLITATGQRVTLRCSPRSGDLSVYWYQQSLDQGLQFLIQYYNGEERAKGNILERFSAQQFPDLHSELNLSSLELGDSALYFCASSLAGGQEDTQYFGPGTRLTVL.

The chain links TRBV2 to TRBJ1-1, with D hard to call. CDR3 size: 13 residues. Looked up from germline, CDR1 is SNHLY and CDR2 is FYNNEI. Trimming left V 6 bases short and J 6 bases short, with 14 bases between. The CDR3 nucleotides read TGTGCCAGCAGAGGACTCCTACGGGCTGAAGCTTTCTTT. Protein product: CASRGLLRAEAFF.